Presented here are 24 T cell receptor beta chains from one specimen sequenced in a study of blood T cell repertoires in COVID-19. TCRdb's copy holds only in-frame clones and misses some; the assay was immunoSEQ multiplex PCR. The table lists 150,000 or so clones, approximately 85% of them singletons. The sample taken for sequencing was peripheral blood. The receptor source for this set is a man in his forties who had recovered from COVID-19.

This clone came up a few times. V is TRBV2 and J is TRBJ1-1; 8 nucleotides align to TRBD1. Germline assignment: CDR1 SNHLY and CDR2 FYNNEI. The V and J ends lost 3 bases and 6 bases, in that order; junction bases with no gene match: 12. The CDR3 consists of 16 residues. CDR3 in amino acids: CASSEPLTGDFAEAFF. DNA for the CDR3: TGTGCCAGCAGTGAGCCCCTGACAGGGGATTTCGCTGAAGCTTTCTTT. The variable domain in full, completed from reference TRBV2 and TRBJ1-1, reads EPEVTQTPSHQVTQMGQEVILRCVPISNHLYFYWYRQILGQKVEFLVSFYNNEISEKSEIFDDQFSVERPDGSNFTLKIRSTKLEDSAMYFCASSEPLTGDFAEAFFGQGTRLTVV.

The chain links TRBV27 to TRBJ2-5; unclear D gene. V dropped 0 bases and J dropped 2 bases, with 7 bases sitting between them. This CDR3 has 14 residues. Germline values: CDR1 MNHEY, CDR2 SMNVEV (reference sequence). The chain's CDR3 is CASSLSGRQETQYF. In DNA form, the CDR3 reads TGTGCCAGCAGTTTATCGGGCAGACAAGAGACCCAGTACTTC.

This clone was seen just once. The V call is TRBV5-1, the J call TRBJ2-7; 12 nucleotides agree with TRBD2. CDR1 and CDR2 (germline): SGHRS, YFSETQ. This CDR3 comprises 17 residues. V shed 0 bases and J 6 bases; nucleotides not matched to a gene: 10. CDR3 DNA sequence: TGCGCCAGCAGCTTGGGACGTCTAGCGGGAGGGACAAGCGAGCAGTACTTC. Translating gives CASSLGRLAGGTSEQYF.

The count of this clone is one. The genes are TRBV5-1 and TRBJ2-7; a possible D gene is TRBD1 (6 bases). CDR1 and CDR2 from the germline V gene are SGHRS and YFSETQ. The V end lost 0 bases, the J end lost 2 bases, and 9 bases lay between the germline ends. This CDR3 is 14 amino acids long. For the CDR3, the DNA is TGCGCCAGCAGCTTGGAATGGACAGCCTACGAGCAGTACTTC. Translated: CASSLEWTAYEQYF.

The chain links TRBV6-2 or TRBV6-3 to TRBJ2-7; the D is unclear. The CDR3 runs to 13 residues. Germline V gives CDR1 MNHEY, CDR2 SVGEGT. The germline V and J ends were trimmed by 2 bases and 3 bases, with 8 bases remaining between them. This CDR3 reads CASSYPGGYEQYF. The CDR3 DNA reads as TGTGCCAGCAGTTACCCCGGTGGCTACGAGCAGTACTTC.

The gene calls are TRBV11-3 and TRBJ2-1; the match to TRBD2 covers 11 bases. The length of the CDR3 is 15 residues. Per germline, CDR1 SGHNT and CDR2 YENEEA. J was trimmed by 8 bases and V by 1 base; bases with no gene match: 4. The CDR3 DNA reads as TGTGCCAGCAGCTTAGCGTCTAGCGGGGGGTATGAGCAGTTCTTC. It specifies CASSLASSGGYEQFF.

The CDR3 sequence is CASSVKGVLAYNEQFF. For the CDR3, the DNA is TGTGCCAGCAGTGTTAAAGGAGTCCTCGCCTACAATGAGCAGTTCTTC. The V call is TRBV6-1, the J call TRBJ2-1; no clear D. The CDR3 spans 16 residues. From germline, CDR1 is MNHNS and CDR2 SASEGT. Trimming cost V 4 bases and J 2 bases, with 15 bases left between them.

The CDR3 DNA follows: TGTGCCAGCAGGGGGGACAGGGGGCGCGCAGAGACCCAGTACTTC. Protein product: CASRGDRGRAETQYF. V gene TRBV6-5 combines with J gene TRBJ2-5, with 12 bases fitting TRBD1. Per the germline V gene, CDR1 is MNHEY and CDR2 is SVGAGI. Losses at the gene ends were 6 bases for V and 4 bases for J; bases not matched to a gene: 6. The length of the CDR3 is 15 residues.

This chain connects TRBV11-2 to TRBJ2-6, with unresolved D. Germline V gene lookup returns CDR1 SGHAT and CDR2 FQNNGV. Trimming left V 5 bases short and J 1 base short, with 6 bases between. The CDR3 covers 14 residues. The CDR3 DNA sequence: TGTGCCAGCAGCCCAACATCTGGGGCCAACGTCCTGACTTTC. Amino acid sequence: CASSPTSGANVLTF.

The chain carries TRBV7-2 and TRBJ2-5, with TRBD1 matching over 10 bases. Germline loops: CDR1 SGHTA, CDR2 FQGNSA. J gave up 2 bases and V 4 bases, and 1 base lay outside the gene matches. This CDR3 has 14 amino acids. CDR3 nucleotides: TGTGCCAGCAGCTGGGACAGGGGTCAAGAGACCCAGTACTTC. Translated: CASSWDRGQETQYF.

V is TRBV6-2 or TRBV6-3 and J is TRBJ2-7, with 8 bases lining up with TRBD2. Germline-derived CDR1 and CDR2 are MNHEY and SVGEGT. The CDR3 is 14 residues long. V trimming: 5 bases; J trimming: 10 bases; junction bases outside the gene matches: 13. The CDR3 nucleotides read TGTGCCAGCAGTGGTAGCGGGACGGTCAAACGACAGTACTTC. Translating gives CASSGSGTVKRQYF.

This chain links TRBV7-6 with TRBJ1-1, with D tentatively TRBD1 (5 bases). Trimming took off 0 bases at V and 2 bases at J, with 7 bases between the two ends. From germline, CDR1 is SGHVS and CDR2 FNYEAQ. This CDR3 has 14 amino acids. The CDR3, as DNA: TGTGCCAGCAGCTTAGCCAGGGCTAACACTGAAGCTTTCTTT. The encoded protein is CASSLARANTEAFF.

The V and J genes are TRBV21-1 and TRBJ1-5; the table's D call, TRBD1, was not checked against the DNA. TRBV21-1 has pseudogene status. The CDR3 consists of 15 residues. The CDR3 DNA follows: TGTGCCAGCAGCAAAGGGGACAGGGGGGATCAGCCCCAGCATTTT. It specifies CASSKGDRGDQPQHF.

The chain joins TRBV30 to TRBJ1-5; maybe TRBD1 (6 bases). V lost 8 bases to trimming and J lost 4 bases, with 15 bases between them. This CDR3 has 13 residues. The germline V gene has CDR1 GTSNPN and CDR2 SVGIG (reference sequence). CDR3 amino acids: CAGGARGNQPQHF. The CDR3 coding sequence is TGTGCCGGGGGGGCCCGAGGAAATCAGCCCCAGCATTTT.

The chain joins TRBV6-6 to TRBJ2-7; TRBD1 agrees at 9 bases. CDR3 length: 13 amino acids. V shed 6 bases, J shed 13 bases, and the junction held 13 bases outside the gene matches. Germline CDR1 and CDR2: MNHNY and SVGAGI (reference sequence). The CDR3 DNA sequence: TGTGCCAGCAGCCCAACGTCGGGGGACAGGGACTACTTC. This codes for CASSPTSGDRDYF.

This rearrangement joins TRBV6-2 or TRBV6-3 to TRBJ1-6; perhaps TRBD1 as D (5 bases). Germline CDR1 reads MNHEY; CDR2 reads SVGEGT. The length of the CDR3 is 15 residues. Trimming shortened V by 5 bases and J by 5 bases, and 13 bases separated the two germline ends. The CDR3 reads CASSGHRANNSPLHF. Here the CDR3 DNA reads TGTGCCAGCAGTGGACACCGAGCAAATAATTCACCCCTCCACTTT.

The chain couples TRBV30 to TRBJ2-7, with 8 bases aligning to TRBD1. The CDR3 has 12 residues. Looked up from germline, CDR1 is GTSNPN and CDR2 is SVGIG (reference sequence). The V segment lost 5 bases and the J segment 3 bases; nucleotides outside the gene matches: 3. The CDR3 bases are TGTGCCTGGGACAGGGGCAGCTACGAGCAGTACTTC. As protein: CAWDRGSYEQYF. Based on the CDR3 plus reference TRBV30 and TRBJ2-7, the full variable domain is SQTIHQWPATLVQPVGSPLSLECTVEGTSNPNLYWYRQAAGRGLQLLFYSVGIGQISSEVPQNLSASRPQDRQFILSSKKLLLSDSGFYLCAWDRGSYEQYFGPGTRLTVT.

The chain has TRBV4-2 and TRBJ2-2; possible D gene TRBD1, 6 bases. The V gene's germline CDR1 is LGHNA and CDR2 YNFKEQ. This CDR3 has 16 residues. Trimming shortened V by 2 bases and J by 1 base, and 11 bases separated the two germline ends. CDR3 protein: CASSQLGAGNTGELFF. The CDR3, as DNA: TGTGCCAGCAGCCAATTGGGGGCAGGGAACACCGGGGAGCTGTTTTTT.

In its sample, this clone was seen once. CDR3 sequence reads: CAISEKGILTGELFF. The CDR3 coding sequence is TGTGCCATCAGTGAGAAGGGGATACTCACCGGGGAGCTGTTTTTT. The V call is TRBV10-3, the J call TRBJ2-2; D might be TRBD1 (5 bases). Trimming removed 2 bases from V and 4 bases from J, with 11 bases in between. Germline-derived CDR1 and CDR2 are ENHRY and SYGVKD. This CDR3 is 15 amino acids long.

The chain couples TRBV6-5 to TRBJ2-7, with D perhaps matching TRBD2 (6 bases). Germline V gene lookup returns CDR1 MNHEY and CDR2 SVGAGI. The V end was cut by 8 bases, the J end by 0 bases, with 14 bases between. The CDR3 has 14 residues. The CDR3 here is CASGGLGISYEQYF. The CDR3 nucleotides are TGTGCCAGCGGGGGACTGGGGATCTCCTACGAGCAGTACTTC.

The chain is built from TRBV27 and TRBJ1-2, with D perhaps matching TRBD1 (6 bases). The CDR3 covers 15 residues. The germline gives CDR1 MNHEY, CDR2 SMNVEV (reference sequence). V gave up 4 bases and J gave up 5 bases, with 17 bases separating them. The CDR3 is CASSSRQVGVYGYTF. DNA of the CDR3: TGTGCCAGCAGTTCCCGACAGGTTGGAGTTTATGGCTACACCTTC.

The CDR3 region is CASRPDRANSPLHF. CDR3 nucleotides: TGTGCCAGCAGACCTGACAGGGCTAATTCACCCCTCCACTTT. The rearrangement links TRBV2 to TRBJ1-6; 7 positions match TRBD1. The trim removed 6 bases at V and 6 bases at J, leaving 5 bases unmatched. CDR1 and CDR2 (germline): SNHLY, FYNNEI. The CDR3 consists of 14 residues.

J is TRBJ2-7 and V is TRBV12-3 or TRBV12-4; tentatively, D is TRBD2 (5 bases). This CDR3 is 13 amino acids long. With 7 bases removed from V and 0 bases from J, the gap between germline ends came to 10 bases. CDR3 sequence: CASTAGDSYEQYF. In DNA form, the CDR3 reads TGTGCCAGCACCGCCGGGGACTCCTACGAGCAGTACTTC.

This chain's CDR3 is CASSTGLAGETQYF. The CDR3 nucleotides read TGTGCCAGCAGCACCGGACTAGCGGGAGAGACCCAGTACTTC. The V gene is TRBV6-6, the J gene TRBJ2-5; 11 bases map to TRBD2. The CDR3 is 14 amino acids. V lost 6 bases, J lost 4 bases, and 4 bases stayed unmatched. Germline CDR1 and CDR2: MNHNY and SVGAGI (reference sequence).